The 10 T cell receptor beta chains below come from one sample, sequenced in a study of regulatory T cells in long-lasting Graves disease. Stated time point: persistent/refractory GD, antithyroid drugs over 5 years with positive TRAb. PBMC RNA served as the TCR library source. Through Arm-PCR of CDR3 regions and iRepertoire HTBI primers, TCR beta libraries were built. TCRdb reanalysed the multiplex PCR reads using MiXCR and keeps one entry per CDR3 protein. In the table there are about 430,000 distinct CDR3 sequences, approximately 22% of which are singletons. Sequences were derived from peripheral blood mononuclear cells (PBMCs), sampled when the disease was refractory, from a patient treated with antithyroid drugs. These receptor sequences come from a female donor with Graves disease.

This clonotype was detected many times. V and J are TRBV3-1 and TRBJ2-7; 9 bases map to TRBD2. The V gene's germline CDR1 is LGHDT and CDR2 YNNKEL (reference sequence). V shed 2 bases and J 3 bases; nucleotides not matched to a gene: 5. This CDR3 is 15 amino acids long. The CDR3 coding sequence is TGTGCCAGCAGCCAACGCGGGAGGGGAAACTACGAGCAGTACTTC. Its translation: CASSQRGRGNYEQYF.

This clonotype came up many times. This chain uses TRBV10-2 with TRBJ1-2; possibly TRBD1 for D (5 bases). From germline, CDR1 is WSHSY and CDR2 SAAADI. Trimming removed 7 bases at V and 2 bases at J, with 11 bases between. This CDR3 is built from 13 residues. Written as DNA, the CDR3 is TGCGCCAGCAAGGAGGCAGGGAACTATGGCTACACCTTC. Translation: CASKEAGNYGYTF.

The J gene is TRBJ1-5, the V gene TRBV7-2; D remains ambiguous. This CDR3 has 17 amino acids. Per the germline V gene, CDR1 is SGHTA and CDR2 is FQGNSA. The V end lost 1 base, the J end lost 4 bases, and 17 bases lay between the germline ends. CDR3 nucleotide sequence: TGTGCCAGCAGCTTAGTCGCAGAAACAAGAGGGAATCAGCCCCAGCATTTT. This gives the protein CASSLVAETRGNQPQHF.

This clonotype was seen more than once but under ten times. This chain joins TRBV7-9 and TRBJ2-5, with D perhaps matching TRBD1 (5 bases). Trimming removed 1 base from V and 5 bases from J, with 14 bases in between. This CDR3 comprises 15 residues. Germline V lookup: CDR1 SEHNR, CDR2 FQNEAQ (reference sequence). The CDR3 reads CASSLVQASRETQYF. As DNA, the CDR3 is TGTGCCAGCAGCTTAGTACAGGCTTCGAGGGAGACCCAGTACTTC.

This clonotype was detected a few times. This chain joins TRBV5-1 and TRBJ1-2; 10 bases are a match to TRBD1. V lost 4 bases and J lost 6; bases outside the gene matches: 3. Looked up from germline, CDR1 is SGHRS and CDR2 is YFSETQ. The CDR3 covers 13 residues. This CDR3 is CASSSGTGDGYTF. CDR3 DNA sequence: TGCGCCAGCAGCAGCGGGACAGGGGATGGCTACACCTTC.

This clonotype was detected a few times. The chain has TRBV12-5 and TRBJ1-1, with TRBD1 identical over 9 bases. Per germline, CDR1 LGHNT and CDR2 FRNRAP. The CDR3 spans 15 residues. J gave up 4 bases and V 0 bases, and 3 bases lay outside the gene matches. The CDR3: CASGLVQGARTEAFF. As DNA, the CDR3 is TGTGCTAGTGGTTTGGTACAGGGGGCGCGCACTGAAGCTTTCTTT.

This clonotype turned up a few times. One end of the junction does not line up with germline, which may come from a read error. The genes are TRBV20-1 and TRBJ1-2; a possible D gene is TRBD1 (5 bases). Germline V gives CDR1 DFQATT, CDR2 SNEGSKA (reference sequence). The CDR3 sequence is 16 residues long. CDR3: CSARPTTGTPNYGCTF. CDR3 nucleotide sequence: TGCAGTGCTAGACCGACAACCGGGACCCCTAACTATGGCTGCACCTTC.

This clonotype was picked up a small number of times. The rearrangement joins TRBV30 to TRBJ1-1, with D maybe TRBD1 (5 bases). Germline V gene data show CDR1 as GTSNPN and CDR2 as SVGIG (reference sequence). The V end lost 5 bases, the J end lost 0 bases, and 19 bases lay between the germline ends. This CDR3 has 16 residues. CDR3 residues: CAWVGDRRVVNTEAFF. As DNA, the CDR3 is TGTGCCTGGGTCGGGGACCGCAGGGTGGTGAACACTGAAGCTTTCTTT.

This clonotype showed up just a few times. The chain recombines TRBV4-2 with TRBJ1-4; weak D call: TRBD1 (5 bases). Germline V lookup: CDR1 LGHNA, CDR2 YNFKEQ. The CDR3 totals 14 residues. The ends were cut back, 4 bases at V and 4 bases at J, with 10 bases in the middle. In DNA, the CDR3 is TGTGCCAGCAGCCTAAAGACAGATAATGAAAAACTGTTTTTT. It is translated as CASSLKTDNEKLFF.

V and J are TRBV5-1 and TRBJ2-7; D uncertain. This CDR3 has 12 residues. Germline V gene sequence: CDR1 SGHRS, CDR2 YFSETQ. The CDR3 loop is CVTEWDLHEQYF. CDR3 DNA sequence: TGCGTCACCGAGTGGGATTTGCACGAGCAGTACTTC.